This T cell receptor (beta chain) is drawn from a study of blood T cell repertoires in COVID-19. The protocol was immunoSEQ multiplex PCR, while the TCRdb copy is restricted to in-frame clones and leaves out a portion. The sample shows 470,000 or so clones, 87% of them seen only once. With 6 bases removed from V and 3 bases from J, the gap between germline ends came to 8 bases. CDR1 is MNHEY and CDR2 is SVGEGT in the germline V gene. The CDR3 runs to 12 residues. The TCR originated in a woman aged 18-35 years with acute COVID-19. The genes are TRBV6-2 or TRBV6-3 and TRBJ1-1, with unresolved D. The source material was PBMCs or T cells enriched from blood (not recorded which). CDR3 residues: CASSLLDTEAFF. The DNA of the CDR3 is TGTGCCAGCAGCTTACTAGACACTGAAGCTTTCTTT.